The clone carrying this T cell receptor beta chain was counted between two and nine times. Its matching antigen is unknown. The data are from a study of T-cell memory formation after mild COVID-19. The ends lost 3 bases at V and 2 bases at J; junction bases unmatched: 4. From germline, CDR1 is SGHTA and CDR2 FQGNSA. This CDR3 spans 15 amino acids. Findings and limits, study-wide: Clones which contracted sat mainly in CM and EM if CD4+, and in EMRA if CD8+.

TCR alpha and TCR beta cDNA libraries carrying sample barcodes and UMIs were produced by 5'RACE using constant-segment primers. TCRdb itself ran the 5' RACE reads through MiXCR, one entry per CDR3 protein. The repertoire holds about 340,000 distinct CDR3 sequences, with 20% to 25% as singletons. This chain connects TRBV7-2 to TRBJ2-5; 9 bases are shared with TRBD2. The sequenced material came from PBMCs or a T cell subset sorted from them (not recorded which). The source is a man younger than 35 who had mild COVID-19 (a few samples of this study predate the infection). Cell type and time point are not known. CDR3 sequence (DNA): TGTGCCAGCAGCTTTCAGCGGGGGGAGCAAGAGACCCAGTACTTC. Its translation is CASSFQRGEQETQYF.